This TCR beta chain was recorded in a study of shared clonotypes between healthy human individuals. Assay used: immunoSEQ multiplex PCR; TCRdb lists only in-frame clones, some missing. The sample contains nearly 1,000,000 clones, 76% of which appear only once. Negatively enriched CD4+ T cells were divided by CD45RA into naive and memory. Trimming left V 6 bases short and J 2 bases short, with 10 bases between. This CDR3 region has 13 residues. Germline-derived CDR1 and CDR2 are MNHEY and SMNVEV (reference sequence). V usage is TRBV27 and J usage is TRBJ2-5, with D perhaps matching TRBD1 (6 bases). The sequence came from a man between 18 and 35 years old in good health. The material sequenced was memory CD4+ T cells sorted from blood. Indicated subset: CD45RA-negative fraction. This CDR3 reads CASSQGYQETQYF. The CDR3 DNA follows: TGTGCCAGCAGCCAGGGGTATCAAGAGACCCAGTACTTC.